These T cell receptor beta chains were read from a single sample in a study of shared clonotypes between healthy human individuals. The repertoire was sequenced with immunoSEQ multiplex PCR; TCRdb's copy has only in-frame clones and lacks some. The table includes about 1.5 million clones, 98% detected once. Sequenced input: naive CD4+ T cells sorted from blood. Receptors originate from a man under 40 in good health. Each CDR3 is given with its conserved first and last residue. D genes are given only for firm matches.

TRBJ2-7	TRBV5-1	TRBD1	CASSQGTGGSSEQYF	TGCGCCAGCAGCCAGGGGACAGGGGGCTCGAGCGAGCAGTACTTC
TRBJ2-1	TRBV15	TRBD2	CATSSLQLAGGEQFF	TGTGCCACCAGCAGCTTACAACTAGCGGGAGGTGAGCAGTTCTTC
TRBJ1-4	TRBV28	-	CASTTTNEKLFF	TGTGCCAGCACAACAACTAATGAAAAACTGTTTTTT
TRBJ1-2	TRBV18	-	CASSPFEANYGYTF	TGTGCCAGCTCACCGTTTGAAGCTAACTATGGCTACACCTTC
TRBJ2-5	TRBV20-1	-	CSARGRETQYF	TGCAGTGCTAGAGGCCGCGAGACCCAGTACTTC
TRBJ2-5	TRBV18	-	CASSPRGNEAETQYF	TGTGCCAGCTCACCGAGGGGTAATGAGGCAGAGACCCAGTACTTC
TRBJ2-3	TRBV2	TRBD2	CASSTRTSGRSTQYF	TGTGCCAGCAGTACTCGGACTAGCGGGAGAAGTACGCAGTATTTT
TRBJ2-7	TRBV10-3	TRBD2	CAIAEGTSGSYEQYF	TGTGCCATCGCAGAAGGGACTAGCGGGAGCTACGAGCAGTACTTC
TRBJ2-5	TRBV18	-	CAGIQLPKETQYF	TGTGCCGGTATACAGCTCCCAAAAGAGACCCAGTACTTC
TRBJ2-1	TRBV9	TRBD2	CASSVGLADTYNEQFF	TGTGCCAGCAGCGTAGGACTAGCGGATACCTACAATGAGCAGTTCTTC
TRBJ2-7	TRBV5-4	-	CASSSRQDPRYEQYF	TGTGCCAGCAGCTCGAGACAGGACCCGAGGTACGAGCAGTACTTC